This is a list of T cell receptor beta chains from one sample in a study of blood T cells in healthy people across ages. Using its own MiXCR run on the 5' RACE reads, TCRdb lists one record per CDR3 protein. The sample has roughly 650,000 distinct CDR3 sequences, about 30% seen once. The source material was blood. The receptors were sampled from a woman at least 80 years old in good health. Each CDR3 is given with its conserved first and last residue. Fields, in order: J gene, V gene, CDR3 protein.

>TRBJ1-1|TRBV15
CATSRNRQGGEAFF
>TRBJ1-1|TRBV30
CAWIAISGTPEAFF
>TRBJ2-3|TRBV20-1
CSASFLGGTDTQYF
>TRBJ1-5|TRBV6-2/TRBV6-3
CASSIQPGHTYSNQPQHF
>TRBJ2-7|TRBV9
CASSPRWTSGYEQYF
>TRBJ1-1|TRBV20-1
CSARDNTAYRAFF
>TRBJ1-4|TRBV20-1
CSAQGTDNEKLFF
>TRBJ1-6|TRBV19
CASSMEQANSPLHF
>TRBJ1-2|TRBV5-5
CASSSGQLTNYGYTF
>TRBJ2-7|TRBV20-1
CSALLGLAGNEQYF
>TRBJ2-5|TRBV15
CATSGLATKTQYF
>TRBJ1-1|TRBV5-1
CASSAGHVNTEAFF